These T cell receptor beta chains were read from a single sample in a study of blood T cells in healthy people across ages. TCRdb processed the 5' RACE reads anew with MiXCR; each CDR3 protein has one entry. This sample yields approximately 490,000 distinct CDR3 sequences, of which around 24% are seen a single time; under 9% belongs to the top ten. A further study also used this sample, focusing on T cells of mothers and their children.

Sequencing was done on a sample of blood. These receptors originate from a boy aged 5-17 years in good health. Both conserved end residues are part of each CDR3. D genes are given only for firm matches. Some rows mark clone size as missing; the rest say once, few, many or name a class of expanded clone.

>few|TRBV28|TRBJ1-1|-|14
TGTGCCAGCAGTTTGCTAAACTCGAACACTGAAGCTTTCTTT
CASSLLNSNTEAFF
>few|TRBV28|TRBJ2-3|-|13
TGTGCCAGCAGTTCGCGGGACCTAGATACGCAGTATTTT
CASSSRDLDTQYF
>-|TRBV20-1|TRBJ2-7|TRBD1|13
TGCAGTGCCTCCGGGACAGGGGTCTACGAGCAGTACTTC
CSASGTGVYEQYF
>few|TRBV7-9|TRBJ2-1|-|14
TGTGCCAGCAGCTTAGCGGGATTAATCAATGAGCAGTTCTTC
CASSLAGLINEQFF
>few|TRBV7-9|TRBJ2-5|-|16
TGTGCCAGCAGCTCTAGCCGGCTGAGGGATGAAGAGACCCAGTACTTC
CASSSSRLRDEETQYF
>few|TRBV29-1|TRBJ2-7|TRBD1|12
TGCAGCGTTGACCAAACAGGGGACGAGCAGTACTTC
CSVDQTGDEQYF
>-|TRBV28|TRBJ2-7|-|15
TGTGCCAGCAGCCCTGATGGGGGGAGTTGGGACGAGCAGTACTTC
CASSPDGGSWDEQYF
>few|TRBV11-1|TRBJ2-4|TRBD1|20
TGTGCCAGCAGCTTAGCCCTTGGGATGACAGGGGCTTTAGCCAAAAACATTCAGTACTTC
CASSLALGMTGALAKNIQYF
>-|TRBV7-9|TRBJ1-2|-|16
TGTGCCAGCAGCTTTTGGACGCCAAACGGAGACTATGGCTACACCTTC
CASSFWTPNGDYGYTF
>-|TRBV6-2/TRBV6-3|TRBJ2-4|TRBD2|16
TGTGCCAGCAGTTACATCCTAGCGGGAGCCAAAAACATTCAGTACTTC
CASSYILAGAKNIQYF
>few|TRBV28|TRBJ2-3|TRBD1|20
TGTGCCAGCAGTTCCGCACTGGGTTCTGTAGGGACAGGGGAACAGGATACGCAGTATTTT
CASSSALGSVGTGEQDTQYF
>-|TRBV27|TRBJ2-1|-|13
TGTGCCAGCAGTTGGGGCAGGAACAATGAGCAGTTCTTC
CASSWGRNNEQFF
>-|TRBV2|TRBJ1-5|TRBD1|14
TGTGCCAGCAGCGCAGACAGGGGAAGCCAGCCCCAGCATTTT
CASSADRGSQPQHF
>-|TRBV12-3/TRBV12-4|TRBJ2-7|TRBD1|13
TGTGCCAGCAGTTTAGCTGACAGGGCCGAGCAGTACTTC
CASSLADRAEQYF
>-|TRBV12-3/TRBV12-4|TRBJ1-1|-|14
TGTGCCAGCAGAGACGCAGGGGCACGAACTGAAGCTTTCTTT
CASRDAGARTEAFF
>-|TRBV5-6|TRBJ2-1|TRBD2|18
TGTGCCAGCAGCTCCTTAGCTAGCGGGAGGTCCCTATCAAATGAGCAGTTCTTC
CASSSLASGRSLSNEQFF
>-|TRBV4-1|TRBJ2-7|-|14
TGCGCCAGCAGCCAGCCGGGCGTGAGTTACGAGCAGTACTTC
CASSQPGVSYEQYF
>-|TRBV5-4|TRBJ2-3|TRBD2|16
TGTGCCAGCAGCCCGACTAGCGGGGGGCGAGGAGATACGCAGTATTTT
CASSPTSGGRGDTQYF
>few|TRBV5-1|TRBJ2-2|-|15
TGCGCCAGCAATGACCGGCAGGGGAGTTATGGGGAGCTGTTTTTT
CASNDRQGSYGELFF
>-|TRBV9|TRBJ1-1|-|13
TGTGCCAGCAGCGTAGGACAGTTGGAGGGAGCTTTCTTT
CASSVGQLEGAFF
>few|TRBV28|TRBJ1-5|TRBD1|14
TGTGCCAGCAGAACAGGGGGATATAGTCAGCCCCAGCATTTT
CASRTGGYSQPQHF
>few|TRBV9|TRBJ2-3|TRBD2|18
TGTGCCAGCAGCGCCGGATTAGCGGGAGGGCCTGGTCTTGATACGCAGTATTTT
CASSAGLAGGPGLDTQYF
>-|TRBV7-8|TRBJ2-6|TRBD1|18
TGTGCCAGCAGCTCCCGTCCGGGACAGAGCTCTGGGGCCAACGTCCTGACTTTC
CASSSRPGQSSGANVLTF
>few|TRBV6-2/TRBV6-3|TRBJ2-7|TRBD1|16
TGTGCCAGCAGTTACTCTGTCCTCAGGACAGGGGTCGAGCAGTACTTC
CASSYSVLRTGVEQYF
>many|TRBV10-3|TRBJ2-4|-|14
TGTGCCATCAGTGAGTCGAAGGGGAGGAACATTCAGTACTTC
CAISESKGRNIQYF
>-|TRBV7-2|TRBJ1-3|-|16
TGTGCCAGCAGCTTAAACCATGGGACTTCTGGAAACACCATATATTTT
CASSLNHGTSGNTIYF
>-|TRBV7-8|TRBJ1-3|-|17
TGTGCCAGCAGCTTAGCGAGGGGACTACTCTCTGGAAACACCATATATTTT
CASSLARGLLSGNTIYF
>-|TRBV18|TRBJ1-1|-|14
TGTGCCAGCTCACCACCGGTCAGGGCTAGTGAAGCTTTCTTT
CASSPPVRASEAFF
>few|TRBV2|TRBJ1-5|TRBD1|13
TGTGCCAGCAGGGGACAGCTCAATCAGCCCCAGCATTTT
CASRGQLNQPQHF
>-|TRBV5-5|TRBJ2-7|-|15
TGTGCCAGCAGCCCGGGTAGGATCGGGGGTCGGGAGCAGTACTTC
CASSPGRIGGREQYF
>-|TRBV12-3/TRBV12-4|TRBJ2-7|-|13
TGTGCCAGCAGTTCCAGGACCCCCTACGAGCAGTACTTC
CASSSRTPYEQYF
>few|TRBV6-6|TRBJ2-3|-|15
TGTGCCAGCAGTTCGGACCGACTTTTGCCAGATACGCAGTATTTT
CASSSDRLLPDTQYF
>few|TRBV4-3|TRBJ1-2|-|13
TGCGCCAGCAGCCCCGGACAGCCAAATGGCTACACCTTC
CASSPGQPNGYTF
>many|TRBV11-2|TRBJ2-5|-|13
TGTGCCAGCAGCTTATTATCCCAAGAGACCCAGTACTTC
CASSLLSQETQYF
>few|TRBV20-1|TRBJ2-7|TRBD2|14
TGCAGTGCCACGACTAGCGGGGCCTCCTACGAGCAGTACTTC
CSATTSGASYEQYF
>few|TRBV6-5|TRBJ2-1|TRBD1|16
TGTGCCAGCAGTTACTCAGGGGACAGGGTAGGAAATGAGCAGTTCTTC
CASSYSGDRVGNEQFF
>few|TRBV14|TRBJ2-1|TRBD2|18
TGTGCCAGCAGCCAACTACTCGGACTAGCGAGCTCCTACAATGAGCAGTTCTTC
CASSQLLGLASSYNEQFF
>few|TRBV7-9|TRBJ2-5|TRBD1|15
TGTGCCAGCAGCGGAACCCGGGACAGCCAAGAGACCCAGTACTTC
CASSGTRDSQETQYF
>few|TRBV6-6|TRBJ2-3|-|13
TGTGCCAGCAGTTACTCGGTTTCAGATACGCAGTATTTT
CASSYSVSDTQYF
>-|TRBV20-1|TRBJ1-2|TRBD1|17
TGCAGTGCTGGAGCTCTTCTCACCGGGACAGGGAACTATGGCTACACCTTC
CSAGALLTGTGNYGYTF
>few|TRBV7-2|TRBJ1-4|TRBD1|17
TGTGCCAGCAGCTTAGGGACAGGGTTCGAGGCTAATGAAAAACTGTTTTTT
CASSLGTGFEANEKLFF
>-|TRBV20-1|TRBJ2-4|-|13
TGCAGTGTTGCAGGGGTAGCCAAAAACATTCAGTACTTC
CSVAGVAKNIQYF
>few|TRBV27|TRBJ1-4|-|15
TGTGCCAGCAGTTTAATCGGGCAGGGTAATGAAAAACTGTTTTTT
CASSLIGQGNEKLFF
>many|TRBV28|TRBJ2-7|TRBD2|12
TGTGCCAGCAGCACCGGGGGGGGCGAGCAGTACTTC
CASSTGGGEQYF
>-|TRBV6-6|TRBJ2-3|-|14
TGTGCGACCCGGAGTAGCGGCGGCACAGATACGCAGTATTTT
CATRSSGGTDTQYF
>few|TRBV7-2|TRBJ2-1|-|14
TGTGCCAGCAGCTTGCTAGCATTTGCCAATGAGCAGTTCTTC
CASSLLAFANEQFF
>few|TRBV10-3|TRBJ2-5|TRBD2|14
TGTGCCATCGCCGGGGGGTCAGGGAGAGAGACCCAGTACTTC
CAIAGGSGRETQYF
>many|TRBV3-1|TRBJ1-5|-|12
TGTGCCAGCAGCCTGGGGGCTCAGCCCCAGCATTTT
CASSLGAQPQHF
>-|TRBV28|TRBJ2-5|TRBD2|15
TGTGCCAGCCAATCCCCAGCGGGGGGCCAAGAGACCCAGTACTTC
CASQSPAGGQETQYF
>few|TRBV9|TRBJ1-4|-|14
TGTGCCAGCAGCGTCCTAGGGGGGAATGAAAAACTGTTTTTT
CASSVLGGNEKLFF
>many|TRBV5-6|TRBJ2-1|-|12
TGTGCCAGTGAAGCGACAGGCAATGAGCAGTTCTTC
CASEATGNEQFF